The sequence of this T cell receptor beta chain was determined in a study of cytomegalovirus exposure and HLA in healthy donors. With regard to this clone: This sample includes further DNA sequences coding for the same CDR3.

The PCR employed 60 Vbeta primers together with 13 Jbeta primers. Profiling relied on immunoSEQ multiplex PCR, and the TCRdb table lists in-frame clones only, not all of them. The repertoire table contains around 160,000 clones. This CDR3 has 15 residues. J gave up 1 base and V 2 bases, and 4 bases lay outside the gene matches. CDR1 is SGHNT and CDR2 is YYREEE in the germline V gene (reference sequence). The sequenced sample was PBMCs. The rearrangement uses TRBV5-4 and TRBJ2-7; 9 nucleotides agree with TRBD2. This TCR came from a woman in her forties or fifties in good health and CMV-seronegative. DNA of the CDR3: TGTGCCAGCAGCTTCGGACTAGCGACTTCCTACGAGCAGTACTTC. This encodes CASSFGLATSYEQYF.